At least ten counts were recorded for the clone carrying this T cell receptor (beta chain). Its cognate antigen is unknown. Germline lookup yields CDR1 MNHEY and CDR2 SMNVEV (reference sequence). Trimming cost V 4 bases and J 10 bases; bases outside gene matches: 9. The CDR3 spans 15 residues. One entry per CDR3 protein results from TCRdb running MiXCR on the multiplex PCR reads. This sample has around 130,000 distinct CDR3 sequences, with less than 25% found just once. This specimen belongs to a study of breast tumors, draining lymph nodes, adjacent tissues. Study-wide results and limits: Tumor repertoires ranked between lymph nodes and nontumor tissue in diversity, with V and J gene preferences. That most tumor T cells come from lymph nodes remained unproven.

Samples came from axillary lymph nodes draining the breast cancer. This sequence originates from a female donor with breast cancer. Some clones in this sample may be carry-over from other donors' samples. The specimen was axillary lymph node tissue. The chain recombines TRBV27 with TRBJ1-6; 8 bases are shared with TRBD1. The CDR3 loop reads CASSSSDRVGSPLHF. As DNA, the CDR3 is TGTGCCAGCAGTTCATCGGACAGGGTTGGGTCACCCCTCCACTTT.